These 18 T cell receptor beta chains came from one sample sequenced in a study of T cell clonality in common variable immunodeficiency. Study observations and caveats: Fewer deletions and N-nucleotide insertions were reportedly seen in common variable immunodeficiency TCR beta sequences.

These receptors' targets are unknown. Some clones are missing from TCRdb's copy, which holds only in-frame ones; the method was immunoSEQ multiplex PCR. The sample lists 15,000 to 25,000 clones, none appearing once, the ten largest making up around a quarter. The sequencing input was peripheral blood mononuclear cells. The receptors were sampled from a human donor with common variable immunodeficiency.

In this sample, this clone turned up a few times. The CDR3 goes on 3 residues after the read ends, and that part is filled in from the germline J gene. The chain couples TRBV30 to TRBJ1-1; D not certain. In germline, CDR1 is GTSNPN, CDR2 SVGIG (reference sequence). The CDR3 covers 13 residues. V was shortened by 3 bases and J by 4 bases, with 12 bases between the two germline ends. The CDR3 bases that were read are TGTGCCTGGAGGGTACGGTCGGGCACTGAA. Residues: CAWRVRSGTE. The whole CDR3 region reads CAWRVRSGTEAFF.

Regarding this clone: The read gets to within 3 residues of the CDR3 end, and the germline J gene fills in the rest. The gene calls are TRBV7-9 and TRBJ1-2, with D tentatively TRBD1 (5 bases). CDR3 length: 15 residues. Germline CDR1 SEHNR, CDR2 FQNEAQ (reference sequence). CDR3 loop: CASSRVGQGDKGYTF. The CDR3 DNA, read in part, is TGTGCCAGCAGCCGAGTTGGGCAGGGAGACAAAGGC.

This clone occurred a few times. The read ends 3 residues early relative to the CDR3; the germline J gene fills the gap. The genes are TRBV7-2 and TRBJ2-7; 8 bases are a match to TRBD2. The J segment lost 3 bases and the V segment lost 1 base, leaving 2 bases of the junction unmatched. The CDR3 has 14 residues. Germline V gene data show CDR1 as SGHTA and CDR2 as FQGNSA. CDR3 sequence reads: CASSLGLAGYEQYF. The sequenced CDR3 bases are TGTGCCAGCAGCTTAGGGCTAGCGGGCTACGAG.

This clone was seen a handful of times. The sequenced fragment ends 3 residues before the CDR3 boundary, so the rest is inferred from the germline J gene. This chain connects TRBV11-2 to TRBJ2-3; D gene unclear. The V and J ends lost 1 base and 2 bases respectively, with 10 bases between them. Germline lookup yields CDR1 SGHAT and CDR2 FQNNGV. The CDR3 covers 15 residues. The DNA read from the CDR3 is TGTGCCAGCAGCTTAGTATACACCAACACAGATACG. Translating gives CASSLVYTNTDT. The whole CDR3 protein reads CASSLVYTNTDTQYF.

About this clone: The observed sequence ends 3 residues before the CDR3 terminus, with the missing tail filled in from the germline J gene. The chain has TRBV7-2 and TRBJ2-7; 7 bases fit TRBD2. Germline trimming cut 1 base from V and 2 bases from J; bases unmatched to any gene: 2. From germline, CDR1 is SGHTA and CDR2 FQGNSA. The CDR3 is 14 residues long. The CDR3 protein is CASSLDGLAYEQYF. The CDR3 DNA, read in part, is TGTGCCAGCAGCTTAGATGGACTAGCCTACGAG.

Turning to this clone: The CDR3 goes on 3 residues after the read ends, and that part is filled in from the germline J gene. This sequence joins TRBV7-9 and TRBJ2-7; D call uncertain. V was shortened by 3 bases and J by 3 bases, with 9 bases between the two germline ends. From germline, CDR1 is SEHNR and CDR2 FQNEAQ (reference sequence). This CDR3 is 13 amino acids long. Incomplete CDR3 DNA: TGTGCCAGCAGCTTGTTTACAGACTACGAG. This sequence encodes CASSLFTDYE. The full CDR3 reads CASSLFTDYEQYF. The variable domain in full, with the rest retrieved from reference TRBV7-9 and TRBJ2-7, is DTGVSQNPRHKITKRGQNVTFRCDPISEHNRLYWYRQTLGQGPEFLTYFQNEAQLEKSRLLSDRFSAERPKGSFSTLEIQRTEQGDSAMYLCASSLFTDYEQYFGPGTRLTVT.

This clone was observed a few times. The read ends 3 residues early relative to the CDR3; the germline J gene fills the gap. The rearrangement joins TRBV30 to TRBJ1-5, with unresolved D. Germline CDR1 reads GTSNPN; CDR2 reads SVGIG (reference sequence). Between the trimmed V and J ends, which lost 0 bases and 2 bases, there was a span of 8 bases. This CDR3 is 14 amino acids long. The sequenced CDR3 bases are TGTGCCTGGAGTGTACGGGGAGGCAATCAGCCC. Amino acid sequence: CAWSVRGGNQP. The whole CDR3 reads CAWSVRGGNQPQHF.

This clone was seen a handful of times. The read gets to within 3 residues of the CDR3 end, and the germline J gene fills in the rest. This rearrangement joins TRBV7-9 to TRBJ1-2; tentative D call: TRBD1 (5 bases). CDR1 and CDR2 from the germline V gene are SEHNR and FQNEAQ (reference sequence). This CDR3 has 14 amino acids. Deletions cut 5 bases from V and 7 bases from J, with 17 bases between. The DNA read from the CDR3 is TGTGCCAGCAGCGTGGGGCCTAAGCGGGTTGGC. This translates into CASSVGPKRVG. The whole CDR3 region reads CASSVGPKRVGYTF.

This clone has just a few counts. Read coverage stops 3 residues before the CDR3 terminus; the germline J gene supplies the remainder. The chain recombines TRBV7-2 with TRBJ2-7; D remains unclear. The CDR3 has 12 amino acids. V lost 4 bases to trimming and J lost 4 bases, with 8 bases between them. Germline V gene sequence: CDR1 SGHTA, CDR2 FQGNSA. CDR3 DNA, as far as it was read: TGTGCCAGCAGCTCCCCAAAATACGAG. It encodes CASSSPKYE. The complete CDR3 reads CASSSPKYEQYF.

On this clone itself: Read coverage stops 3 residues before the CDR3 terminus; the germline J gene supplies the remainder. J is TRBJ2-3 and V is TRBV6-2 or TRBV6-3, with D perhaps matching TRBD2 (5 bases). Germline values: CDR1 MNHEY, CDR2 SVGEGT. V was cut by 5 bases and J by 5 bases, with 17 bases left in between. This CDR3 region has 15 residues. The CDR3 spells CASSNPGLGLDTQYF. The sequenced CDR3 bases are TGTGCCAGCAGTAACCCTGGACTGGGCTTAGATACG.

This clone is deemed medium-sized. The read stops 3 residues short of the end of the CDR3; the missing end is completed from the germline J gene. The V call is TRBV30, the J call TRBJ1-1; 7 nucleotides match TRBD1. This CDR3 contains 13 residues. Germline values: CDR1 GTSNPN, CDR2 SVGIG (reference sequence). The CDR3 DNA, read in part, is TGTGCCTGGAGTGCCAGACAGGGCGTACGG. Amino acid sequence: CAWSARQGVR. The CDR3 in full is CAWSARQGVRAFF. Based on the CDR3 plus reference TRBV30 and TRBJ1-1, the full variable domain is SQTIHQWPATLVQPVGSPLSLECTVEGTSNPNLYWYRQAAGRGLQLLFYSVGIGQISSEVPQNLSASRPQDRQFILSSKKLLLSDSGFYLCAWSARQGVRAFFGQGTRLTVV.

This CDR3 is CASSAGTTQPQHF. CDR3 DNA, as far as it was read: TGTGCCAGCAGCGCCGGGACAACTCAGCCC. This chain links TRBV7-9 with TRBJ1-5, with a tentative D call TRBD1 (6 bases). The read terminates 3 residues ahead of where the CDR3 ends, so the germline J gene completes it. The CDR3 extends over 13 amino acids. Between the trimmed V and J ends, which lost 5 bases and 6 bases, there was a span of 11 bases. The germline CDR1 and CDR2 sequences are SEHNR and FQNEAQ (reference sequence).

This clone was counted only a few times. The CDR3 extends 3 residues past the end of the read, so its final part is completed from the germline J gene. The V gene is TRBV19, the J gene TRBJ2-5; TRBD2 agrees at 9 bases. Germline CDR1 reads LNHDA; CDR2 reads SQIVND (reference sequence). J lost 3 bases, V lost 2 bases, and 4 bases had no gene match. The length of the CDR3 is 15 residues. The CDR3 bases that were read are TGTGCCAGTAGTATATGGGCTAGCGGGGAAGAGACC. It translates to CASSIWASGEET. The full-length CDR3 reads as CASSIWASGEETQYF.

This clone appeared many times. The read ends 3 residues shy of where the CDR3 ends; the end is completed using the germline J gene. V and J are TRBV18 and TRBJ2-6; TRBD1 is a possible D gene (5 bases). This CDR3 contains 16 residues. Germline V gene data show CDR1 as KGHSH and CDR2 as LQKENI. V gave up 5 bases and J gave up 0 bases, with 11 bases separating them. CDR3 sequence reads: CASSIQGRSGANVLTF. The CDR3 DNA, read in part, is TGTGCCAGCTCAATTCAGGGCCGCTCTGGGGCCAACGTC.

A word on this clone: The read terminates 3 residues before the CDR3 end, so the remaining end is supplied by the germline J gene. The genes are TRBV2 and TRBJ2-3, with 8 bases that match TRBD2. V trimming: 7 bases; J trimming: 5 bases; junction bases outside the gene matches: 11. This CDR3 comprises 15 residues. CDR1 and CDR2 (germline): SNHLY, FYNNEI. The CDR3 is CASKGSGAWGDTQYF. CDR3 bases read: TGTGCCAGCAAGGGTAGCGGGGCCTGGGGAGATACG.

This clone was counted a few times. The read gets to within 3 residues of the CDR3 end, and the germline J gene fills in the rest. This chain uses TRBV6-2 or TRBV6-3 with TRBJ1-1, with 8 bases fitting TRBD1. J gave up 4 bases and V 7 bases, and 8 bases lay outside the gene matches. This CDR3 comprises 14 residues. Germline lookup yields CDR1 MNHEY and CDR2 SVGEGT. The CDR3 reads CASTLDRASTEAFF. The DNA read from the CDR3 is TGTGCCAGCACCTTGGACAGGGCAAGCACTGAA.

A remark on this clone: The read finishes 3 residues shy of the CDR3 end, and the germline J gene is used to complete it. The V call is TRBV5-1, the J call TRBJ1-6; D unclear. Germline V gene lookup returns CDR1 SGHRS and CDR2 YFSETQ. This CDR3 comprises 13 residues. Deletions cut 0 bases from V and 11 bases from J, with 9 bases between. The CDR3 here is CASSLDSITPLHF. CDR3 DNA (partial): TGCGCCAGCAGCTTGGACTCTATTACACCC.

On this clone: The read halts 3 residues ahead of the CDR3 end, with the missing end drawn from the germline J gene. The genes are TRBV5-1 and TRBJ1-6, with a possible D match to TRBD1 (6 bases). The germline gives CDR1 SGHRS, CDR2 YFSETQ. CDR3 size: 15 residues. V was pared by 4 bases and J by 3 bases, with 11 bases between. Incomplete CDR3 DNA: TGCGCCAGCAGCCCAGGGGACCTCTATAATTCACCC. Protein sequence: CASSPGDLYNSP. The entire CDR3 sequence reads CASSPGDLYNSPLHF.